The clone carrying this T cell receptor beta chain was found many times. Antigen unknown. This specimen belongs to a study of T-cell reconstitution after alpha-beta-depleted transplantation in children. Study-wide findings and caveats: After transplant, high TCRbeta diversity at day 60 in some patients arose from surviving recipient T cells and thymic progenitors. At around two months after transplant, the alpha-beta T cells were reportedly derived from several hundred expanded clones that came from non-depleted graft cells. T-cell counts and diversity at one year following transplant were attributed mainly to newly produced T cells.

TCRbeta library construction was performed incorporating unique molecular identifiers. From the PCR reads, TCRdb called clonotypes with MiXCR, one entry per CDR3 protein. Altogether approximately 500,000 distinct CDR3 sequences are present, roughly a tenth being singletons, with the ten largest covering around 2%. Germline V gives CDR1 GTSNPN, CDR2 SVGIG (reference sequence). Trimming stripped 4 bases from V and 2 bases from J, with 11 bases between. The CDR3 loop spans 13 amino acids. The sequence derives from a child between 2 and 9 years old with inherited bone marrow failure, due to receive a stem cell transplant. This chain connects TRBV30 to TRBJ1-2; D is unclear. The specimen was PBMCs, collected before TCRalphabeta/CD19-depleted stem cell transplant. The CDR3 reads CAWMRELNYGYTF. The CDR3 DNA reads as TGTGCCTGGATGCGTGAGCTAAACTATGGCTACACCTTC.